This T cell receptor beta chain was sequenced in a study of T cells in localized non-small cell lung cancer. Some clones are missing from TCRdb's copy, which holds only in-frame ones; the method was immunoSEQ multiplex PCR. The profile shows roughly 20,000 clones, approximately 80% of them singletons. General study points: The appearance of a median approximately 55 of the top 100 tumor clones was seen in adjacent lung.

As for this clone: No antigen is known for it.

Germline values: CDR1 SGHRS, CDR2 YFSETQ. The CDR3 is 14 residues long. V shed 4 bases and J shed 0 bases, with 11 bases lying between them. This clonotype was sampled from a man aged 40-75 years with stage I lung adenocarcinoma. This specimen was peripheral blood, taken before any cancer treatment. The chain carries TRBV5-1 and TRBJ2-7; no definite D call. This chain's CDR3 is CASSPDGTSYEQYF. Here the CDR3 DNA reads TGCGCCAGCAGCCCGGACGGAACCTCCTACGAGCAGTACTTC.